This record covers a single T cell receptor (beta chain). Its target is unknown. It was with previously described methods and listed TCR primers that bulk TCR libraries were made. TCRdb called the PCR reads again in MiXCR, with one record for every CDR3 protein. This repertoire shows roughly 320,000 distinct CDR3 sequences, about 20% found once; its top ten account for approximately 0.8%. These data come from a study of molecular identifiers for immune sequencing clone quantification. Whole-study context: In replicates, RNA from approximately 22,000 or 94,000 naive CD8 cells was divided five ways and four parts were sequenced.

Study observations and caveats: Even with some 920,000 naive cells present, spiked Jurkat TCR RNA from one cell was reportedly detectable.

Sorting selected naive CD8 T cells with a CD8+CD4-CCR7+CD45RA+ phenotype. Germline values: CDR1 MNHEY, CDR2 SVGEGT. V was pared by 4 bases and J by 2 bases, with 17 bases between. This CDR3 region has 17 residues. Sequences were obtained from naive CD8+ T cells from blood, with Jurkat cell RNA spiked in. This sample's subset: FACS-sorted CD8+CD4-CCR7+CD45RA+ naive T cells. The TCR was taken from a human donor in good health. Some libraries in this study had Jurkat cell RNA spiked in. The chain employs TRBV6-2 or TRBV6-3 and TRBJ2-2, with D possibly matching TRBD1 (5 bases). The CDR3 nucleotides read TGTGCCAGCAGTTCCTCCCCCCCCGACAGAAACACCGGGGAGCTGTTTTTT. Its translation is CASSSSPPDRNTGELFF.